What follows are 18 T cell receptor beta chains derived from one specimen sequenced in a study of blood T cell repertoires in COVID-19. Some clones are missing from TCRdb's copy, which holds only in-frame ones; the method was immunoSEQ multiplex PCR. Of roughly 400,000 clones in the sample, around 90% were seen once. The sequencing input was PBMCs or T cells enriched from blood (not recorded which). These receptor sequences come from a man aged 18 to 29 who had recovered from COVID-19.

The chain recombines TRBV28 with TRBJ2-1; unclear D gene. Germline CDR1 reads MDHEN; CDR2 reads SYDVKM. Trimming left V 5 bases short and J 0 bases short, with 8 bases between. This CDR3 is 14 amino acids long. The CDR3 region has the DNA TGTGCCAGCAGTCCCTCGGGCTCCTACAATGAGCAGTTCTTC. Protein: CASSPSGSYNEQFF.

This chain uses TRBV18 with TRBJ2-7; D is unclear. CDR1 and CDR2 from the germline V gene are KGHSH and LQKENI. V dropped 6 bases and J dropped 1 base, with 13 bases sitting between them. The CDR3 consists of 14 residues. This CDR3 is CASSPPSPSYEQYF. The CDR3 bases are TGTGCCAGCTCCCCTCCTTCTCCTTCCTACGAGCAGTACTTC.

The chain couples TRBV3-1 (or the pseudogene TRBV3-2) to TRBJ1-6, with 8 bases aligning to TRBD1. J gave up 9 bases and V 1 base, and 8 bases lay outside the gene matches. Germline V gene sequence: CDR1 LGHDT, CDR2 YNNKEL (reference sequence). The CDR3 is 16 amino acids. The CDR3 sequence: CASSQGSQGGSSPLHF. CDR3 in DNA: TGTGCCAGCAGCCAAGGGTCACAGGGGGGGTCTTCACCCCTCCACTTT.

The chain couples TRBV12-5 to TRBJ1-3; D might be TRBD1 (6 bases). The CDR3 covers 14 residues. V was pared by 4 bases and J by 3 bases, with 10 bases between. Germline V gene sequence: CDR1 LGHNT, CDR2 FRNRAP. CDR3 sequence reads: CASGSLGGGNTIYF. The CDR3 DNA follows: TGTGCTAGTGGTTCGCTAGGGGGTGGAAACACCATATATTTT.

This clone has more than one count but fewer than ten. The chain links TRBV12-5 to TRBJ1-1; 7 bases align to TRBD1. The CDR3 is 16 amino acids. The V and J ends lost 2 bases and 4 bases, in that order; junction bases with no gene match: 10. Looked up from germline, CDR1 is LGHNT and CDR2 is FRNRAP. CDR3 DNA sequence: TGTGCTAGTGGTTTGCAAGTCCACAGGGGCGCCACTGAAGCTTTCTTT. It specifies CASGLQVHRGATEAFF.

The chain is built from TRBV7-6 and TRBJ2-3, with a tentative D call TRBD1 (6 bases). The germline CDR1 and CDR2 sequences are SGHVS and FNYEAQ. Trimming took off 5 bases at V and 5 bases at J, with 14 bases between the two ends. The CDR3 loop spans 14 amino acids. The CDR3 is CASSQTGQLDTQYF. DNA for the CDR3: TGTGCCAGCAGCCAAACCGGACAGTTAGATACGCAGTATTTT.

Only one count was recorded for this clone. This chain links TRBV7-9 with TRBJ1-1; 8 bases line up with TRBD1. The CDR3 has 14 residues. V lost 2 bases to trimming and J lost 4 bases; unmatched junction nucleotides: 3. Germline V lookup: CDR1 SEHNR, CDR2 FQNEAQ (reference sequence). The CDR3 loop reads CASSLSRGLTEAFF. In DNA form, the CDR3 reads TGTGCCAGCAGCTTATCCAGGGGGCTCACTGAAGCTTTCTTT.

V and J are TRBV11-3 and TRBJ2-1, with D maybe TRBD2 (6 bases). Per germline, CDR1 SGHNT and CDR2 YENEEA. The CDR3 runs to 18 residues. Trimming shortened V by 4 bases and J by 1 base, and 20 bases separated the two germline ends. This CDR3 is CASSSRRDSQWSYNEQFF. The CDR3 DNA is TGTGCCAGCAGCTCCCGTCGGGACTCCCAATGGTCCTACAATGAGCAGTTCTTC.

This clone was recorded only once. The chain couples TRBV5-4 to TRBJ2-5; possibly TRBD1 for D (6 bases). Trimming took off 1 base at V and 4 bases at J, with 11 bases between the two ends. This CDR3 is 14 amino acids long. Germline V gives CDR1 SGHNT, CDR2 YYREEE (reference sequence). The CDR3 protein is CASSLYFRGETQYF. CDR3 in DNA: TGTGCCAGCAGCTTGTACTTCAGGGGAGAGACCCAGTACTTC.

The V call is TRBV5-8, the J call TRBJ2-7; 10 nucleotides match TRBD1. Germline V lookup: CDR1 SGHTS, CDR2 YDEGEE. CDR3 size: 15 residues. J gave up 6 bases and V 4 bases, and 10 bases lay outside the gene matches. CDR3 sequence: CASSLWDRGNREQYF. Here the CDR3 DNA reads TGTGCCAGCAGCCTATGGGACAGGGGAAATCGCGAGCAGTACTTC.

This CDR3 reads CASSDSSGNTQYF. As DNA, the CDR3 is TGTGCCAGCAGTGACTCGAGCGGGAATACGCAGTATTTT. V and J are TRBV6-4 and TRBJ2-3; 7 bases align to TRBD2. V was clipped by 0 bases and J by 7 bases; unmatched bases: 1. The CDR3 contains 13 residues. Germline V gene lookup returns CDR1 MRHNA and CDR2 SNTAGT.

This clone appeared once. The rearrangement links TRBV7-9 to TRBJ1-2; maybe TRBD1 (5 bases). The V end lost 4 bases, the J end lost 0 bases, and 18 bases lay between the germline ends. Germline CDR1 reads SEHNR; CDR2 reads FQNEAQ (reference sequence). There are 17 residues in the CDR3. The CDR3 nucleotides are TGTGCCAGCAGCTCCAAAAACCAGGGAAACGCTAACTATGGCTACACCTTC. Translated: CASSSKNQGNANYGYTF.

This clone turned up a few times. The chain is built from TRBV28 and TRBJ1-5, with TRBD1 matching over 9 bases. The CDR3 loop spans 15 amino acids. The ends lost 6 bases at V and 11 bases at J; junction bases unmatched: 14. CDR1 MDHEN and CDR2 SYDVKM come from the germline V gene. DNA for the CDR3: TGTGCCAGCAGGGGGAGTTGGACAGGGGATAGTTCCCAGCATTTT. It is translated as CASRGSWTGDSSQHF.

The CDR3, as DNA: TGTGCCAGCAGCTCCTCAGGGGGAACTGAAGCTTTCTTT. This codes for CASSSSGGTEAFF. The chain links TRBV9 to TRBJ1-1, with 7 nucleotides matching TRBD1. After removal of 4 bases from V and 5 bases from J, the junction contained 5 bases not matched to a gene. The CDR3 contains 13 residues. From germline, CDR1 is SGDLS and CDR2 YYNGEE.

This clone was seen more than once but under ten times. Other DNA sequences in this specimen translate into the identical CDR3. CDR3 nucleotides: TGCAGCGTTGCAGGGTCTAACTATGGCTACACCTTC. Protein sequence: CSVAGSNYGYTF. The chain carries TRBV29-1 and TRBJ1-2; D is perhaps TRBD1 (5 bases). The V gene lost 4 bases and the J gene lost 0 bases, with 6 bases spanning the gap. Germline V gene lookup returns CDR1 SQVTM and CDR2 ANQGSEA. The CDR3 contains 12 residues. Looking up the rest from reference TRBV29-1 and TRBJ1-2 gives the full variable domain: SAVISQKPSRDICQRGTSLTIQCQVDSQVTMMFWYRQQPGQSLTLIATANQGSEATYESGFVIDKFPISRPNLTFSTLTVSNMSPEDSSIYLCSVAGSNYGYTFGSGTRLTVV.

This clone is a singleton in its sample. The chain couples TRBV19 to TRBJ1-2; D might be TRBD1 (5 bases). Trimming left V 5 bases short and J 7 bases short, with 17 bases between. The CDR3 loop spans 14 amino acids. Germline V gene sequence: CDR1 LNHDA, CDR2 SQIVND (reference sequence). The CDR3 coding sequence is TGTGCCAGTAGTCCGGTGGCCGGCGGGACTGGCTACACCTTC. Translating gives CASSPVAGGTGYTF.

This chain links TRBV5-4 with TRBJ1-6; D is unclear. Germline lookup yields CDR1 SGHNT and CDR2 YYREEE (reference sequence). This CDR3 is built from 14 residues. The V end lost 4 bases, the J end lost 8 bases, and 13 bases lay between the germline ends. CDR3: CASSNGSTYSPLHF. DNA for the CDR3: TGTGCCAGCAGCAACGGTAGCACCTATTCACCCCTCCACTTT.

The J gene is TRBJ1-6, the V gene TRBV6-5; D is perhaps TRBD1 (6 bases). The length of the CDR3 is 15 residues. Trimming removed 4 bases at V and 10 bases at J, with 17 bases between. Germline CDR1 MNHEY, CDR2 SVGAGI. The DNA for the CDR3 is TGTGCCAGCAGTTCGTCGACAGGACGATGGTCACCCCTCCACTTT. Encoded protein: CASSSSTGRWSPLHF.